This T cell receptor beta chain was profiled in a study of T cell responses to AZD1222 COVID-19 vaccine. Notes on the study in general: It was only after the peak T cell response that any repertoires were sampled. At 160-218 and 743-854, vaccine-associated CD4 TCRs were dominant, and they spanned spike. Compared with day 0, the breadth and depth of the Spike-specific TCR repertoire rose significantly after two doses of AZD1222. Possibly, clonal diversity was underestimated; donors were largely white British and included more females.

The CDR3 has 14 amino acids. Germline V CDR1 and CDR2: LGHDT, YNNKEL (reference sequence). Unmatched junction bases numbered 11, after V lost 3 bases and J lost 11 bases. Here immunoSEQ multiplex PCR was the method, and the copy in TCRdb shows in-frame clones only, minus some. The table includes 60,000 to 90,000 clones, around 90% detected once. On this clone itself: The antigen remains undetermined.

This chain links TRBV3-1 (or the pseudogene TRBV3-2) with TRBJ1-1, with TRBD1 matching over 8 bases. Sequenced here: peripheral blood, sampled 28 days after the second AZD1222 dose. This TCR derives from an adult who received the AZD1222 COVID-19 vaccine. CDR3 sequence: CASSQEGRTGLAFF. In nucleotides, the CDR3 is TGTGCCAGCAGCCAGGAGGGGAGGACAGGGTTGGCTTTCTTT.